The clone carrying this TCR beta chain was counted between two and nine times. The antigen is unknown. The data were obtained in a study of response to subunit inactivated influenza vaccine. Points from the study as a whole: Authors suggested each seasonal influenza vaccination recruits few new T cells.

The CDR3 contains 15 residues. V lost 7 bases, J lost 0 bases, and 14 bases lay in between. The germline V gene encodes CDR1 SGHRS and CDR2 YFSETQ. Each CDR3 protein is one row after TCRdb ran MiXCR on the RT-PCR reads. The table shows around 750,000 distinct CDR3 sequences, with 21% occurring only once. Specimen: PBMCs from blood, collected roughly 5 days after vaccination. The chain recombines TRBV5-1 with TRBJ2-1; D possibly corresponds to TRBD2 (6 bases). This sequence originates from a man aged 50 or older who received an inactivated influenza vaccine. In DNA, the CDR3 is TGCGCCAGCGGAGGAGGGTTTTACTCCTACAATGAGCAGTTCTTC. This gives the protein CASGGGFYSYNEQFF.